The T cell receptor beta chain under discussion was sequenced for a study of blood T cell repertoires in COVID-19. V was shortened by 6 bases and J by 6 bases, with 18 bases between the two germline ends. Germline lookup yields CDR1 SNHLY and CDR2 FYNNEI. CDR3 length: 14 residues. TCRdb's copy holds only in-frame clones and misses some; the assay was immunoSEQ multiplex PCR. The sample lists over 200,000 clones, 83% occurring once. The TCR originated in a woman younger than 45 with COVID-19, enrolled during active disease. The gene calls are TRBV2 and TRBJ2-7; a possible D gene is TRBD2 (5 bases). Specimen: peripheral blood. The CDR3 sequence: CASSLGGRSGEQYF. The DNA of the CDR3 is TGTGCCAGCAGCCTAGGAGGCAGGTCGGGCGAGCAGTACTTC. The entire variable domain, with the rest obtained from reference TRBV2 and TRBJ2-7, is as follows: EPEVTQTPSHQVTQMGQEVILRCVPISNHLYFYWYRQILGQKVEFLVSFYNNEISEKSEIFDDQFSVERPDGSNFTLKIRSTKLEDSAMYFCASSLGGRSGEQYFGPGTRLTVT.